These 11 T cell receptor beta chains share one sample of origin, sequenced in a study of blood T cell repertoires in COVID-19. Here immunoSEQ multiplex PCR was the method, and the copy in TCRdb shows in-frame clones only, minus some. The top ten clones hold about 1% of a sample with approximately 250,000 clones, 88% of them seen once. Material: PBMCs or T cells enriched from blood (not recorded which). Receptor source: a woman aged 25 to 45 who had recovered from COVID-19.

The V gene is TRBV28, the J gene TRBJ1-1, with D possibly TRBD1 on 5 matching bases. The germline gives CDR1 MDHEN, CDR2 SYDVKM. Trimming cost V 5 bases and J 8 bases, with 18 bases left between them. The CDR3 loop spans 14 amino acids. The CDR3 here is CASSLATIQDEAFF. The CDR3 DNA reads as TGTGCCAGCAGTCTGGCAACAATACAGGACGAAGCTTTCTTT.

The V gene is TRBV2, the J gene TRBJ1-1; TRBD1 aligns across 7 bases. CDR3 size: 14 residues. V lost 7 bases to trimming and J lost 3 bases; unmatched junction nucleotides: 8. CDR1 is SNHLY and CDR2 is FYNNEI in the germline V gene. CDR3 sequence: CASTADRMDTEAFF. CDR3 nucleotides: TGTGCCAGCACCGCGGACAGGATGGACACTGAAGCTTTCTTT.

The gene calls are TRBV15 and TRBJ1-5, with no clear D. The germline gives CDR1 LNHNV, CDR2 YYDKDF (reference sequence). V lost 0 bases, J lost 4 bases, and 7 bases lay in between. This CDR3 is 14 amino acids long. The CDR3 protein is CATSRDRRNQPQHF. The DNA for the CDR3 is TGTGCCACCAGCAGAGATAGGAGAAATCAGCCCCAGCATTTT.

This clone was seen ten or more times. The rearrangement uses TRBV3-1 (or the pseudogene TRBV3-2) and TRBJ2-1; no definite D call. The CDR3 is made up of 16 amino acids. Trimming took off 4 bases at V and 5 bases at J, with 18 bases between the two ends. Germline V gene data show CDR1 as LGHDT and CDR2 as YNNKEL (reference sequence). CDR3 protein: CASSPPRRLSHNEQFF. As DNA, the CDR3 is TGTGCCAGCAGCCCCCCCCGCAGGTTGTCCCACAATGAGCAGTTCTTC.

The CDR3, as DNA: TGTGCCAGCAGTTCTACTAGCGGGGGGACCTACGAGCAGTACTTC. This sequence encodes CASSSTSGGTYEQYF. The chain couples TRBV27 to TRBJ2-7, with TRBD2 matching 12 bases. Looked up from germline, CDR1 is MNHEY and CDR2 is SMNVEV (reference sequence). The CDR3 has 15 amino acids. With V trimmed by 4 bases and J by 2 bases, 3 bases remained unmatched.

The genes are TRBV5-1 and TRBJ1-2, with 7 bases matching TRBD1. Germline trimming cut 0 bases from V and 8 bases from J; bases unmatched to any gene: 16. Germline V gene lookup returns CDR1 SGHRS and CDR2 YFSETQ. The CDR3 runs to 17 residues. CDR3 DNA: TGCGCCAGCAGCTTGGGTAAAGAACAGGGGATCAGGGTCGGCTACACCTTC. Translating gives CASSLGKEQGIRVGYTF.

The chain links TRBV4-1 to TRBJ2-1; 7 positions agree with TRBD2. Trimming took 0 bases from V and 5 from J; bases not matched to a gene: 1. The CDR3 contains 14 residues. Germline CDR1 is MGHRA and CDR2 is YSYEKL. The CDR3 loop is CASSQDGTNNEQFF. DNA for the CDR3: TGCGCCAGCAGCCAAGATGGGACTAACAATGAGCAGTTCTTC.

V usage is TRBV13 and J usage is TRBJ2-5; D is uncertain. V was pared by 5 bases and J by 5 bases, with 6 bases between. This CDR3 is built from 11 residues. Germline V gives CDR1 PRHDT, CDR2 FYEKMQ (reference sequence). CDR3 nucleotides: TGTGCCAGCAGCCAGGCGGAGACCCAGTACTTC. Encoded protein: CASSQAETQYF.

The chain recombines TRBV6-4 with TRBJ2-3, with a tentative D call TRBD2 (5 bases). Trimming removed 7 bases at V and 4 bases at J, with 18 bases between. Per the germline V gene, CDR1 is MRHNA and CDR2 is SNTAGT. The CDR3 runs to 15 residues. The DNA for the CDR3 is TGTGCCAGCATGATCTCCGGGGTCGAGGCAGATACGCAGTATTTT. Its protein is CASMISGVEADTQYF.

J is TRBJ1-2 and V is TRBV2, with 7 bases aligning to TRBD1. Germline assignment: CDR1 SNHLY and CDR2 FYNNEI. The CDR3 sequence is 16 residues long. Trimming took 3 bases from V and 4 from J; bases not matched to a gene: 11. The CDR3 loop is CASSDQARGQGYGYTF. CDR3 coding DNA: TGTGCCAGCAGTGACCAGGCGAGGGGGCAGGGCTATGGCTACACCTTC.

The chain employs TRBV27 and TRBJ1-2, with TRBD1 matching 8 bases. J gave up 8 bases and V 4 bases, and 9 bases lay outside the gene matches. The CDR3 extends over 14 amino acids. The germline CDR1 and CDR2 sequences are MNHEY and SMNVEV (reference sequence). The CDR3: CASSSGGANGGYTF. The CDR3, as DNA: TGTGCCAGCAGTTCAGGGGGCGCGAACGGCGGCTACACCTTC.